The following is a T cell receptor (beta chain) sequence with its context. Its antigen remains unidentified. The PCR used 60 Vbeta and 13 Jbeta primers. Produced via immunoSEQ multiplex PCR; TCRdb's table is partial and in-frame only. The sample records some 38,000 clones, about 70% being singletons. The data are from a study of cytomegalovirus exposure and HLA in healthy donors. Whole-study results and caveats: At a 0.05 false discovery rate, a later analysis found roughly 17,000 TCR beta sequences to be associated with HLA alleles. One later analysis reportedly identified an Asian-associated ancestry cluster that showed fewer N-insertions than the approximately 700-donor mean. Apparent HLA restriction characterized most CMV-associated TCR beta chains in a later analysis.

Germline V gives CDR1 MNHNY, CDR2 SVGAGI (reference sequence). Trimming removed 4 bases from V and 5 bases from J; junction bases left unmatched: 5. The CDR3 sequence is 14 residues long. V is TRBV6-6 and J is TRBJ2-3, with 8 nucleotides matching TRBD2. The source material was PBMCs. This sequence was found in a man aged 35 to 55 in good health and CMV-seronegative. Here the CDR3 DNA reads TGTGCCAGCAGTTCGGGGGGGCTTGGAGATACGCAGTATTTT. This translates into CASSSGGLGDTQYF.